These T cell receptor beta chains were read from a single sample in a study of early T cells in non-severe SARS-CoV-2 infection. TCRdb re-analysed the 5' RACE reads in MiXCR, keeping a single row per CDR3 protein. The table records around 30,000 distinct CDR3 sequences, 4% to 4.5% of them present only once. Sequenced sample: whole blood. The receptors stem from an adult who was a healthcare worker with PCR-confirmed SARS-CoV-2 infection or an uninfected control (not recorded which). The CDR3 runs from the conserved cysteine through the conserved F or W. A D gene is named only where the DNA matches it firmly. Not every row has a clone size; where given, it reads once, few, many or a size class.

TRBV25-1,medium-sized,TRBD1,TRBJ2-5,CASSGRDSQETQYF,TGTGCCAGCAGTGGCCGGGACAGCCAAGAGACCCAGTACTTC
TRBV28,NA,TRBD1,TRBJ2-2,CASSIGTGYAGELFF,TGTGCCAGCAGCATTGGGACAGGGTACGCCGGGGAGCTGTTTTTT
TRBV30,NA,NA,TRBJ2-5,CAWRTIWRVMQETQYF,TGTGCCTGGAGAACCATTTGGCGGGTCATGCAAGAGACCCAGTACTTC
TRBV19,medium-sized,TRBD1,TRBJ1-5,CASSSRTGWRDSNQPQHF,TGTGCCAGTAGTTCCCGGACAGGGTGGCGGGATAGCAATCAGCCCCAGCATTTT
TRBV4-1,few,TRBD2,TRBJ2-1,CASSFTFGLASEQFF,TGCGCCAGCAGCTTTACCTTCGGACTAGCGAGTGAGCAGTTCTTC
TRBV7-3,NA,NA,TRBJ1-2,CASSLTGPNYGYTF,TGTGCCAGCAGCTTAACGGGGCCGAACTATGGCTACACCTTC
TRBV24-1,many,TRBD2,TRBJ2-3,CATSDPPYGRATDTQYF,TGTGCCACCAGTGATCCCCCATACGGGAGGGCCACAGATACGCAGTATTTT
TRBV10-3,many,NA,TRBJ2-5,CAISKPETQYF,TGTGCCATCAGTAAACCGGAGACCCAGTACTTC
TRBV11-2,few,TRBD1,TRBJ2-2,CASSPRTGGNTGELFF,TGTGCCAGCAGCCCTAGGACAGGGGGCAACACCGGGGAGCTGTTTTTT
TRBV20-1,many,NA,TRBJ2-2,CSAREGDTGELFF,TGCAGTGCCCGTGAGGGAGACACCGGGGAGCTGTTTTTT
TRBV3-1,many,NA,TRBJ2-3,CASSHPRAVQGPDTQYF,TGTGCCAGCAGCCACCCCCGAGCGGTTCAAGGGCCAGATACGCAGTATTTT
TRBV5-1,NA,NA,TRBJ2-3,CASRQVAGTDTQYF,TGCGCCAGCAGGCAGGTAGCGGGCACAGATACGCAGTATTTT
TRBV13,few,NA,TRBJ2-7,CASSLGPEGESEQYF,TGTGCCAGCAGCTTAGGCCCGGAGGGAGAGTCCGAGCAGTACTTC